The T cell receptor (beta chain) described here comes from a study of cytomegalovirus exposure and HLA in healthy donors. Overall study results and limits: Presence/absence analysis assumed near-uniform sequencing depth across donors. Differences between HLA loci emerged in a later analysis of TCR association rates, with DRB1 most and HLA-C fewest. The listing of 150 to 200 TCR beta chains classed them as cytomegalovirus-associated.

Comments on this clone: Its antigen is unidentified.

The ends were cut back, 2 bases at V and 2 bases at J, with 9 bases in the middle. CDR1 is KGHSH and CDR2 is LQKENI in the germline V gene. The CDR3 consists of 14 residues. A multiplex PCR was run with 60 Vbeta primers and 13 Jbeta primers. The table came from immunoSEQ multiplex PCR; TCRdb's copy has only in-frame clones and leaves some out. The sample yields 150,000 to 200,000 clones, 60% to 80% seen once. V gene TRBV18 combines with J gene TRBJ1-2, with D possibly TRBD1 on 6 matching bases. The receptor's source is a middle-aged man in good health and CMV-seropositive. The source material was PBMCs. CDR3 nucleotide sequence: TGTGCCAGCTCACCAACAGGGTCGAACTATGGCTACACCTTC. The encoded protein is CASSPTGSNYGYTF.